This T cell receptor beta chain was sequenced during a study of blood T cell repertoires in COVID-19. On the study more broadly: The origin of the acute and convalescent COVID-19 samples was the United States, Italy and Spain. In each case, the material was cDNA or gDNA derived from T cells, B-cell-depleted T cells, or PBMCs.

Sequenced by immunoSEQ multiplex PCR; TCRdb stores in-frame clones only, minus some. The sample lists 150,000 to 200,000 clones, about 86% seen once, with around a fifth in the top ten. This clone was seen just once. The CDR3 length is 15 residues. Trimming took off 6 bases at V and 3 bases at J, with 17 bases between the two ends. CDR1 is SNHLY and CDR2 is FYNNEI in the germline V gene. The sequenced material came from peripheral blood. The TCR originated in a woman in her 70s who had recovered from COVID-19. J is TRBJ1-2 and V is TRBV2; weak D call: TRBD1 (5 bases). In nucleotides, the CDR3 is TGTGCCAGCAGCCCCGGAGGGGACTGGGACTATGGCTACACCTTC. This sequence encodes CASSPGGDWDYGYTF.